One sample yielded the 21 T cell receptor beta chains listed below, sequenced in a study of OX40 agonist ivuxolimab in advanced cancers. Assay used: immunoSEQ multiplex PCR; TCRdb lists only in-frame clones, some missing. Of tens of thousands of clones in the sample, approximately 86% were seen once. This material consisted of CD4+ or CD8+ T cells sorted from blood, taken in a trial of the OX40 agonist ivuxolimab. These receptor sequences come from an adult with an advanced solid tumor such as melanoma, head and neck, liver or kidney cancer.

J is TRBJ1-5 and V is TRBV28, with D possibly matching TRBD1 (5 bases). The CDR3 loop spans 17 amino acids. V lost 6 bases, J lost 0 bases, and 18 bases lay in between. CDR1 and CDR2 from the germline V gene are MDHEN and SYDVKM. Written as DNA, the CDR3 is TGTGCCAGCAGACTACTAGGGGCGGGGAATAGCAATCAGCCCCAGCATTTT. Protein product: CASRLLGAGNSNQPQHF.

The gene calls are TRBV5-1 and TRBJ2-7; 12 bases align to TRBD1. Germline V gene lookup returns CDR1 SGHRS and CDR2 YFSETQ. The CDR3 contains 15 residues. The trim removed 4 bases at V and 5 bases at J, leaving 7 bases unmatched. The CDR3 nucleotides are TGCGCCAGCAGCGCCGGGACAGGGGGCTTCAACGAGCAGTACTTC. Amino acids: CASSAGTGGFNEQYF. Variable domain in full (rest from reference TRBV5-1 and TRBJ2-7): KAGVTQTPRYLIKTRGQQVTLSCSPISGHRSVSWYQQTPGQGLQFLFEYFSETQRNKGNFPGRFSGRQFSNSRSEMNVSTLELGDSALYLCASSAGTGGFNEQYFGPGTRLTVT.

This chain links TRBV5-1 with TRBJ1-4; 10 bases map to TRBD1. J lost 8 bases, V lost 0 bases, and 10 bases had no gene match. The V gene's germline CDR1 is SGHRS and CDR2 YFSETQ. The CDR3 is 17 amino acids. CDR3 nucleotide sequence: TGCGCCAGCAGCTTGGAGGGGGACAGGGGAGGCCGGGAAAAACTGTTTTTT. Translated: CASSLEGDRGGREKLFF.

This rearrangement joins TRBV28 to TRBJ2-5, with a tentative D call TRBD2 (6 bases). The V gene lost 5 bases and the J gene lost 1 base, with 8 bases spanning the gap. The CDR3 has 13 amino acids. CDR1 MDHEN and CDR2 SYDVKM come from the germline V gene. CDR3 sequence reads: CASSPSVQETQYF. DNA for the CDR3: TGTGCCAGCAGTCCTAGCGTCCAAGAGACCCAGTACTTC.

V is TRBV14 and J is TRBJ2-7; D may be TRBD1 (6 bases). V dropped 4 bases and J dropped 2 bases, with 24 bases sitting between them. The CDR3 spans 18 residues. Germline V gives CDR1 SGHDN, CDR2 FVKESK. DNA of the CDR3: TGTGCCAGCAGCCCCCCCCAGGGGAACACAGAAATGGCCTACGAGCAGTACTTC. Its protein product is CASSPPQGNTEMAYEQYF.

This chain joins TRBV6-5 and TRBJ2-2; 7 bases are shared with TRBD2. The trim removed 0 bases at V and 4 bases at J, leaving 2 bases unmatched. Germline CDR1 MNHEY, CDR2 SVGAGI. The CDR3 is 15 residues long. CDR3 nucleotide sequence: TGTGCCAGCAGTTACTCTGGCGGGAGCACCGGGGAGCTGTTTTTT. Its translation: CASSYSGGSTGELFF.

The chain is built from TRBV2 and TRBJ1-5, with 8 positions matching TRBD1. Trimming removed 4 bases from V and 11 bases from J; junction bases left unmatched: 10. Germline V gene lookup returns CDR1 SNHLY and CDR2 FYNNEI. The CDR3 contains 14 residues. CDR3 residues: CASSVQGAGSTQHF. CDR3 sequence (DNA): TGTGCCAGCAGTGTTCAGGGGGCGGGTTCGACCCAGCATTTT.

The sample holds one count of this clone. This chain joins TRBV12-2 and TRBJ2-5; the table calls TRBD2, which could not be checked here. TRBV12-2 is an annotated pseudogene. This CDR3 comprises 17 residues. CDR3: CASRLAPKRAGGETQYF. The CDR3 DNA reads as TGTGCAAGTCGCTTAGCGCCTAAACGGGCGGGAGGAGAGACCCAGTACTTC.

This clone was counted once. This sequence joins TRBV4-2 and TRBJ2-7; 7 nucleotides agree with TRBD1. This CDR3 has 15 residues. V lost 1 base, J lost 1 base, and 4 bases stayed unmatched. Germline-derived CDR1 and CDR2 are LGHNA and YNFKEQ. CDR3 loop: CASSQAGTASYEQYF. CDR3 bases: TGTGCCAGCAGCCAAGCCGGGACAGCATCCTACGAGCAGTACTTC.

The CDR3 coding sequence is TGCAGTGCTAGTCTGAGAGAGACCCAGTACTTC. It encodes CSASLRETQYF. The chain carries TRBV20-1 and TRBJ2-5; no clear D. CDR1 and CDR2 from the germline V gene are DFQATT and SNEGSKA (reference sequence). V was shortened by 3 bases and J by 4 bases, with 6 bases between the two germline ends. The CDR3 runs 11 residues.

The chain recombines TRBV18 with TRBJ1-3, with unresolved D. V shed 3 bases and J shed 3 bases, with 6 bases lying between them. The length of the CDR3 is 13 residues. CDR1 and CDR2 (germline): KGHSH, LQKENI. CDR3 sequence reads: CASSPSYGNTIYF. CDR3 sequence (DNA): TGTGCCAGCTCACCCTCATATGGAAACACCATATATTTT.

CDR3 sequence reads: CASSHFLTSGNANEQFF. CDR3 coding DNA: TGCGCCAGCAGCCACTTTCTGACTAGCGGGAATGCGAATGAGCAGTTCTTC. The chain employs TRBV23-1 and TRBJ2-1; 11 bases are a match to TRBD2. TRBV23-1 is sorted into the ORF group, with uncertain function. The ends lost 6 bases at V and 7 bases at J; junction bases unmatched: 14. The length of the CDR3 is 17 residues.

CDR3 amino acids: CASSGSGTGLYGYTF. CDR3 DNA: TGTGCCAGCAGTGGTTCCGGGACAGGCTTATATGGCTACACCTTC. The chain joins TRBV6-1 to TRBJ1-2, with 8 bases aligning to TRBD1. The germline gives CDR1 MNHNS, CDR2 SASEGT. Trimming at V came to 4 bases and at J to 5 bases, leaving 9 bases not matched to a gene. The CDR3 length is 15 residues.

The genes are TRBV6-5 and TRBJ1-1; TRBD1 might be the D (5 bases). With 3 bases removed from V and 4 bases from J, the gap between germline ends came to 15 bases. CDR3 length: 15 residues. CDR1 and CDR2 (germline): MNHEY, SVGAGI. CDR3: CASSYSGQGRTEAFF. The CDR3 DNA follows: TGTGCCAGCAGTTATTCCGGGCAGGGCCGCACTGAAGCTTTCTTT.

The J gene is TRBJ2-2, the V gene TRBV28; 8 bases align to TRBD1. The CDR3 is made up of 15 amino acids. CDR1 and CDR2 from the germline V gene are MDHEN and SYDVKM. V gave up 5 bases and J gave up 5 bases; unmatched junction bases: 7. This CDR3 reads CASSPGDRFTGELFF. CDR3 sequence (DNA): TGTGCCAGCAGTCCGGGGGACAGGTTTACCGGGGAGCTGTTTTTT.

Here the CDR3 reads CASSSGLRSGANVLTF. CDR3 DNA: TGTGCCAGCAGCTCAGGACTTCGCTCTGGGGCCAACGTCCTGACTTTC. The chain joins TRBV7-3 to TRBJ2-6, with a possible D match to TRBD2 (5 bases). V lost 4 bases to trimming and J lost 0 bases, with 10 bases between them. From germline, CDR1 is SGHTA and CDR2 FQGTGA. The CDR3 consists of 16 residues.

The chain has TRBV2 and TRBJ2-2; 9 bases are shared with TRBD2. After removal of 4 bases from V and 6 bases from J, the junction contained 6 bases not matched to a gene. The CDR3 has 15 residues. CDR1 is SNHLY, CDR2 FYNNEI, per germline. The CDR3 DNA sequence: TGTGCCAGCAGTGTGCTAGCGGGAAAGGCCGGGGAGCTGTTTTTT. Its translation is CASSVLAGKAGELFF.

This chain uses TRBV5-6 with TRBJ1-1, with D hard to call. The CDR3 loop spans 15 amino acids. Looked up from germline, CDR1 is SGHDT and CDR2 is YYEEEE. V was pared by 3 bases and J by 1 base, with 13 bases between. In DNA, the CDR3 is TGTGCCAGCAGCTACGTACAAGGTAGGAACACTGAAGCTTTCTTT. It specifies CASSYVQGRNTEAFF.

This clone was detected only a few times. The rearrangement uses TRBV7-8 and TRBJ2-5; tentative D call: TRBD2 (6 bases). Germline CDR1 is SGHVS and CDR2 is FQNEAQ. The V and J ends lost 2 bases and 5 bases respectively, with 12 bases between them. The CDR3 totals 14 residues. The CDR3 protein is CASSLSGQGETQYF. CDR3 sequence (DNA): TGTGCCAGCAGCTTAAGCGGGCAGGGTGAGACCCAGTACTTC. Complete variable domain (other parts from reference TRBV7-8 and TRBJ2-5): GAGVSQSPRYKVAKRGQDVALRCDPISGHVSLFWYQQALGQGPEFLTYFQNEAQLDKSGLPSDRFFAERPEGSVSTLKIQRTQQEDSAVYLCASSLSGQGETQYFGPGTRLLVL.

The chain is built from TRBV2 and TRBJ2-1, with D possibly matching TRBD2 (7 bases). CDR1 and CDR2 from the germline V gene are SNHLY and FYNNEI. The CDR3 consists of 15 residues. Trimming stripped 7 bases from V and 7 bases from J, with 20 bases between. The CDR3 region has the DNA TGTGCCAGCAAGTCCGGCCTAGGGGGGGTTAATGAGCAGTTCTTC. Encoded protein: CASKSGLGGVNEQFF.

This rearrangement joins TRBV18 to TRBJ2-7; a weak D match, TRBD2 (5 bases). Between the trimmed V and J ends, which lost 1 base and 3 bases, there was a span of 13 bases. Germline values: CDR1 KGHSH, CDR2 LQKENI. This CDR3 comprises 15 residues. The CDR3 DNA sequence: TGTGCCAGCTCACCACGGCTAGCTAAAGACTACGAGCAGTACTTC. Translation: CASSPRLAKDYEQYF.